This TCR beta chain was identified during a study of human T cells and chemical hapten exposure. Study details: Patients, mostly women, had alopecia areata, alopecia totalis or alopecia universalis. Study-wide results and limits: Versus controls, significantly more large CDR3 similarity clusters arose from expanded TCRs.

TCRdb re-derived calls from the RACE reads in MiXCR, one entry per CDR3 protein. Of 190,000 or so distinct CDR3 sequences in the sample, about 25% were seen once. This clonotype turned up a few times. Its specificity is unknown. The time point here: patch test 3, about 24 weeks after DPC sensitization. The sample's treatment: therapeutic diphenylcyclopropenone sensitization with weekly scalp DPC. The CDR3 extends over 15 amino acids. The V and J ends lost 6 bases and 3 bases, in that order; junction bases with no gene match: 7. From germline, CDR1 is MNHEY and CDR2 SVGAGI. The sample here was whole blood, taken in connection with sensitization to the hapten diphenylcyclopropenone (DPC). The sequence was obtained from a woman aged 40 to 50 with alopecia areata. Some clones in this sample may be carry-over from other donors' samples. V usage is TRBV6-5 and J usage is TRBJ2-7; 11 nucleotides line up with TRBD2. The CDR3: CASRPGTSGNYEQYF. CDR3 DNA: TGTGCCAGCAGACCCGGGACTAGCGGAAACTACGAGCAGTACTTC.